This TCR beta chain was captured by sequencing in a study of blood T cell repertoires in COVID-19. Original methodology: Amplification of reference gene primers was used by the study to estimate nucleated cell counts. Sequencing was performed with immunoSEQ multiplex PCR; in TCRdb, only in-frame clones are kept and a portion is missing. V, J and clone size derive from that table, while D and trimming were established from the DNA sequence. This table holds about 300,000 clones, about nine tenths found once. The CDR3 totals 13 residues. Trimming removed 6 bases from V and 1 base from J; junction bases left unmatched: 4. Germline lookup yields CDR1 SQVTM and CDR2 ANQGSEA.

The clonotype was recovered from a woman aged 45-60 years with COVID-19, enrolled during active disease. The chain employs TRBV29-1 and TRBJ1-1, with 8 bases matching TRBD1. Sequenced input: peripheral blood. The CDR3 DNA is TGCAGCGTCAGGGGGCACGGGAACACTGAAGCTTTCTTT. This encodes CSVRGHGNTEAFF.